Sequencing of this T cell receptor beta chain was carried out in a study of blood T cell repertoires in COVID-19. This table comes from immunoSEQ multiplex PCR, and its TCRdb copy is limited to in-frame clones, with some not included. This repertoire shows more than 250,000 clones, around 88% found once; its top ten account for approximately 2%. This clone was counted only a few times. The CDR3 totals 14 residues. The germline V gene has CDR1 MNHEY and CDR2 SVGAGI. V lost 5 bases, J lost 7 bases, and 9 bases stayed unmatched. The chain links TRBV6-5 to TRBJ2-5; 8 positions match TRBD1. Sequencing was done on a sample of peripheral blood. This clonotype was obtained from a woman aged 25 to 39 who had recovered from COVID-19. The CDR3 nucleotides read TGTGCCAGCAGTCTAAGACAGGGGTTGGGGACCCAGTACTTC. Encoded protein: CASSLRQGLGTQYF.